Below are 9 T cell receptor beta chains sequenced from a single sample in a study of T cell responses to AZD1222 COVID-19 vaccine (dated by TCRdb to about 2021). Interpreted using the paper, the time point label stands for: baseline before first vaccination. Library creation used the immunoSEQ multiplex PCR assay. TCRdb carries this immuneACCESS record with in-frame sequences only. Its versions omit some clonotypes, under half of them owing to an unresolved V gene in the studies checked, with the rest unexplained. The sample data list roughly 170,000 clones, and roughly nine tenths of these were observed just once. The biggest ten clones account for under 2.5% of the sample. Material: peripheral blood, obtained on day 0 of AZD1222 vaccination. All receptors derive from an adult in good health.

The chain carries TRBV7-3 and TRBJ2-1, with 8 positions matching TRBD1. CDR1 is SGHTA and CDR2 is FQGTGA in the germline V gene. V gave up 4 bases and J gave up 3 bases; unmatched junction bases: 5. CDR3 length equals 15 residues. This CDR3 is CASSWDRRDYNEQFF. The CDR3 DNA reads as TGTGCCAGCAGCTGGGACAGGAGAGACTACAATGAGCAGTTCTTC. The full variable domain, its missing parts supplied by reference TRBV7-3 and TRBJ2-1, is GAGVSQTPSNKVTEKGKYVELRCDPISGHTALYWYRQSLGQGPEFLIYFQGTGAADDSGLPNDRFFAVRPEGSVSTLKIQRTERGDSAVYLCASSWDRRDYNEQFFGPGTRLTVL.

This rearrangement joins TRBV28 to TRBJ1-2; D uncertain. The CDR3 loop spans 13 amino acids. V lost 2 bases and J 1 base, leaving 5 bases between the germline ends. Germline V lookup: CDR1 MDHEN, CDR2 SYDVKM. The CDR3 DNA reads TGTGCCAGCAGTTTAGGCATTAACTATGGCTACACCTTC. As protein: CASSLGINYGYTF.

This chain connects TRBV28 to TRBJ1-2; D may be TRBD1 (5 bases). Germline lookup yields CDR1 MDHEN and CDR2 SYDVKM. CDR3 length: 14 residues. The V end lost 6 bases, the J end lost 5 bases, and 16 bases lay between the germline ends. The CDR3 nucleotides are TGTGCCAGCAGGAGGGGCGGGACTGGTTATGGCTACACCTTC. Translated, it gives CASRRGGTGYGYTF.

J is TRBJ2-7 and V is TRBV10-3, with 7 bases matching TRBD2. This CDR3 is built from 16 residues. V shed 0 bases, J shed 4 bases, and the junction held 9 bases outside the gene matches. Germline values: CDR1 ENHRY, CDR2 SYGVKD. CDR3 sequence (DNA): TGTGCCATCAGTGAGTCAAGGCGGGGGTTGGGGTACGAGCAGTACTTC. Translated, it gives CAISESRRGLGYEQYF.

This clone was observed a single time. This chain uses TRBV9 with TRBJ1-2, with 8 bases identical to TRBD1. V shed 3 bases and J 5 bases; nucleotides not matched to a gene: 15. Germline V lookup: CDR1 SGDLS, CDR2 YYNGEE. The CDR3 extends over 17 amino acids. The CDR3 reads CASSAVPGQGGEYGYTF. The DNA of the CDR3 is TGTGCCAGCAGCGCGGTGCCCGGACAGGGAGGAGAGTATGGCTACACCTTC.

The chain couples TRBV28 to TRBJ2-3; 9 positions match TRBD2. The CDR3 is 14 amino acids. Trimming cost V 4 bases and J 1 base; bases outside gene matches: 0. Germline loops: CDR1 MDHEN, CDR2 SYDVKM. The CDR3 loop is CASSWTSGTDTQYF. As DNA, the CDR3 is TGTGCCAGCAGTTGGACTAGCGGCACAGATACGCAGTATTTT.

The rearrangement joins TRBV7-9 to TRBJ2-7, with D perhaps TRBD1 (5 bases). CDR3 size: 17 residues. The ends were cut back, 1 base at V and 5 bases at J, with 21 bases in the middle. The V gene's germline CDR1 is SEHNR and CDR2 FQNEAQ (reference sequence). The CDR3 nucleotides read TGTGCCAGCAGCTTAGTCGGCGCGTCAGGGCTTAAGAACGAGCAGTACTTC. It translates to CASSLVGASGLKNEQYF.

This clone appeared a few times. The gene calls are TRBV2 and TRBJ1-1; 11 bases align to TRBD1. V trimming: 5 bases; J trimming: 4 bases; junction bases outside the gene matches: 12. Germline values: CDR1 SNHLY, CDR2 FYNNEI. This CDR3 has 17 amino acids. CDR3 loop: CASSFGQGASGGTEAFF. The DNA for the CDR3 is TGTGCCAGCAGTTTTGGACAGGGGGCCAGTGGGGGCACTGAAGCTTTCTTT.

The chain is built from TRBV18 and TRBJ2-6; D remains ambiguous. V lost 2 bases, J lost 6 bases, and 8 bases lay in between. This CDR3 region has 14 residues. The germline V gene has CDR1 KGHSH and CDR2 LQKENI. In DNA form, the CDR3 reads TGTGCCAGCTCACCATCCTCATCGGCCAACGTCCTGACTTTC. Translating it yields CASSPSSSANVLTF.